This is a list of T cell receptor beta chains from one sample in a study of blood T cell repertoires in COVID-19. Here immunoSEQ multiplex PCR was the method, and the copy in TCRdb shows in-frame clones only, minus some. The sample consists of roughly 140,000 clones, about four fifths of them appearing once. Sequencing was carried out using PBMCs or T cells enriched from blood (not recorded which). The source of these receptors is a woman aged 50 to 60 who had been exposed to COVID-19. Both conserved end residues are part of each CDR3. Fields, in order: J gene, D gene, clone size, V gene, CDR3 DNA, CDR3 protein. A D gene is named only where the DNA matches it firmly. Clone size is given for some rows only: seen once, a few or many times, or a class if the clone is expanded.

>TRBJ2-6|TRBD1|once|TRBV5-1
TGCGCCAGCAGCTTCGGGGACAGGTCTGGGGCCAACGTCCTGACTTTC
CASSFGDRSGANVLTF
>TRBJ1-2|TRBD1|NA|TRBV7-2
TGTGCCAGCAGCCTAACCCCCAGCGGGACAGGGGGCCGGTTAGCGGGCTACACCTTC
CASSLTPSGTGGRLAGYTF
>TRBJ1-6|NA|few|TRBV7-2
TGTGCCAGCAGCTTAAATCTTGTGGGTAGGGGGAATTCACCCCTCCACTTT
CASSLNLVGRGNSPLHF
>TRBJ2-2|TRBD1|NA|TRBV6-2/TRBV6-3
TGTGCCAGCAGTTCCGGGACAGGGGACACCGGGGAGCTGTTTTTT
CASSSGTGDTGELFF
>TRBJ1-2|NA|NA|TRBV28
TGTGCCAGCAGTACCAATCCCGGTGACTATGGCTACACCTTC
CASSTNPGDYGYTF
>TRBJ2-7|TRBD2|NA|TRBV9
TGTGCCAGCAGCACGGGACTAGCGGGTCCCTACGAGCAGTACTTC
CASSTGLAGPYEQYF
>TRBJ2-7|NA|many|TRBV27
TGTGCCAGCAGTTTGTGGCAGGGGGGCGACGAGCAGTACTTC
CASSLWQGGDEQYF
>TRBJ2-3|TRBD2|NA|TRBV7-3
TGTGCCAGCAGCGCTAGGGGAGCGGGGGGAACAGATACGCAGTATTTT
CASSARGAGGTDTQYF
>TRBJ1-2|NA|NA|TRBV6-5
TGTGCCAGCAGTCCTCAGGGGTTATTCTATGGCTACACCTTC
CASSPQGLFYGYTF
>TRBJ2-1|TRBD2|NA|TRBV25-1
TGTGCCAGCAGTGAATTGGGTAGCGGGAGAAATGAGCAGTTCTTC
CASSELGSGRNEQFF
>TRBJ2-3|NA|NA|TRBV5-1
TGCGCCAGCAGCTTGGGGGCGGGCGGCACAGATACGCAGTATTTT
CASSLGAGGTDTQYF
>TRBJ1-5|TRBD1|NA|TRBV5-4
TGTGCCAGCAGCTTGGGAGGGACAGGGTGGGAAGGACAGCCCCAGCATTTT
CASSLGGTGWEGQPQHF
>TRBJ2-1|TRBD1|NA|TRBV10-1
TGCGCCACCCAGGGGACAGGGTACAATGAGCAGTTCTTC
CATQGTGYNEQFF
>TRBJ2-1|TRBD2|NA|TRBV5-4
TGTGCCAGCAGCTTGGCCATGGGACTAGCGGGAGGGGAAGAGCAGTTCTTC
CASSLAMGLAGGEEQFF
>TRBJ2-7|NA|NA|TRBV2
TGTGCCAGCAATAGGGGGGGGAGCTCCTACGAGCAGTACTTC
CASNRGGSSYEQYF
>TRBJ2-3|TRBD1|once|TRBV19
TGTGCCAGTGGTGACAGGGTCAGCACAGATACGCAGTATTTT
CASGDRVSTDTQYF
>TRBJ2-6|NA|NA|TRBV5-4
TGTGCCAGCAGCTTGGGGGGCAGCAACGTCCTGACTTTC
CASSLGGSNVLTF
>TRBJ1-2|NA|NA|TRBV9
TGTGCCAGCAGCGTAGTAGGCAGGGCGCATGGAGGCTACACCTTC
CASSVVGRAHGGYTF
>TRBJ1-1|TRBD1|NA|TRBV7-2
TGTGCCAGCAGCTTGGACAGGTTGAACACTGAAGCTTTCTTT
CASSLDRLNTEAFF
>TRBJ1-1|TRBD1|NA|TRBV27
TGTGCCAGCAGGAGGGACAGCCTTCCGAACACTGAAGCTTTCTTT
CASRRDSLPNTEAFF
>TRBJ1-2|TRBD1|few|TRBV6-1
TGTGCCAGCAGTGAACGGCGGGGACAGGGGGCCGACCCCTCCTATGGCTACACCTTC
CASSERRGQGADPSYGYTF
>TRBJ1-1|NA|NA|TRBV4-2
TGTGCCAGCAGCCAAGGTGATGGGGGCAGGGCAACTGAAGCTTTCTTT
CASSQGDGGRATEAFF
>TRBJ2-7|TRBD2|NA|TRBV30
TGTGCCTGGGGGGGGGTATACGAGCAGTACTTC
CAWGGVYEQYF
>TRBJ1-1|TRBD1|NA|TRBV5-4
TGTGCCAGCAGCTTCGGACAGGGTGCTGAAGCTTTCTTT
CASSFGQGAEAFF